This T cell receptor beta chain was retrieved from a study of long-term antiretroviral therapy in people with HIV. Whole-study findings and limits: After ART, diversity increased yet remained lower than transplant donor controls. Compared with controls, HIV repertoires showed narrower CDR3 length ranges.

The run of the v3.0 immunoSEQ assay was at survey level. The data were produced by immunoSEQ multiplex PCR, yet TCRdb's version contains in-frame clones alone and is incomplete. The sample yields 30,000 to 40,000 clones, approximately 80% seen once. CDR3 length: 16 amino acids. Germline lookup yields CDR1 MNHEY and CDR2 SMNVEV (reference sequence). The V gene end was trimmed by 3 bases and the J gene end by 1 base; junction bases not matched to a gene: 3. Regarding this clone: What it binds is not known.

This sequence joins TRBV27 and TRBJ2-3; TRBD2 aligns across 11 bases. This specimen was unsorted PBMCs, taken 0.6 years after starting antiretroviral therapy. The receptor was isolated from a man aged 18 to 35 with HIV. The CDR3 DNA reads as TGTGCCAGCAGTTTTCAGACTAGCGGGGGCACAGATACGCAGTATTTT. It encodes CASSFQTSGGTDTQYF.